This is a list of T cell receptor beta chains from one sample in a study of identical twins. TCRdb redid the calling of the 5' RACE reads with MiXCR, one entry per CDR3 protein. The sample lists some 1,600,000 distinct CDR3 sequences, more than 30% occurring once. Sequencing input: cord blood. The receptors originated from a newborn girl in good health. CDR3s include the opening cysteine and the closing phenylalanine or tryptophan. A D gene is named only where the DNA matches it firmly. Where a row states a size, it is once, few, many or the class of an expanded clone; other rows omit it.

D gene: TRBD2
clone size: few
V gene: TRBV14
J gene: TRBJ2-7
CDR3 protein: CASSPGLARVYEQYF
CDR3 DNA: TGTGCCAGCAGCCCGGGACTAGCAAGGGTCTACGAGCAGTACTTC

D gene: -
clone size: few
V gene: TRBV2
J gene: TRBJ2-3
CDR3 protein: CASKGGPNHTDTQYF
CDR3 DNA: TGTGCCAGCAAAGGGGGACCAAACCACACAGATACGCAGTATTTT

D gene: TRBD1
clone size: few
V gene: TRBV29-1
J gene: TRBJ2-3
CDR3 protein: CSVVGQGVTDTQYF
CDR3 DNA: TGCAGCGTAGTGGGACAGGGGGTGACAGATACGCAGTATTTT

D gene: TRBD2
clone size: few
V gene: TRBV5-5
J gene: TRBJ2-3
CDR3 protein: CASSSPSGRNTDTQYF
CDR3 DNA: TGTGCCAGCAGCTCCCCTAGCGGGCGGAACACAGATACGCAGTATTTT

D gene: -
clone size: -
V gene: TRBV7-9
J gene: TRBJ1-1
CDR3 protein: CASSPGTPEAFF
CDR3 DNA: TGTGCCAGCAGCCCCGGGACTCCCGAAGCTTTCTTT

D gene: TRBD1
clone size: -
V gene: TRBV20-1
J gene: TRBJ2-3
CDR3 protein: CSARKGASTDARYF
CDR3 DNA: TGCAGTGCTAGGAAGGGGGCTAGCACAGATGCGCGGTATTTT

D gene: -
clone size: many
V gene: TRBV7-2
J gene: TRBJ2-2
CDR3 protein: CASSLDYTGELFF
CDR3 DNA: TGTGCCAGCAGCTTAGACTACACCGGGGAGCTGTTTTTT

D gene: -
clone size: few
V gene: TRBV9
J gene: TRBJ2-3
CDR3 protein: CASSVEGSGTDTQYF
CDR3 DNA: TGTGCCAGCAGCGTAGAAGGGAGTGGCACAGATACGCAGTATTTT

D gene: -
clone size: few
V gene: TRBV12-3/TRBV12-4
J gene: TRBJ2-5
CDR3 protein: CASTLLGGGRGETQYF
CDR3 DNA: TGTGCCAGCACCCTGTTGGGGGGGGGCCGGGGAGAGACCCAGTACTTC

D gene: TRBD1
clone size: -
V gene: TRBV20-1
J gene: TRBJ2-3
CDR3 protein: CSAPKQGTDTQYF
CDR3 DNA: TGCAGTGCTCCCAAACAGGGGACAGATACGCAGTATTTT

D gene: -
clone size: -
V gene: TRBV10-2
J gene: TRBJ2-7
CDR3 protein: CASSGQGRFDYEQYF
CDR3 DNA: TGCGCCAGCAGTGGCCAGGGGAGGTTTGACTACGAGCAGTACTTC

D gene: TRBD2
clone size: -
V gene: TRBV5-1
J gene: TRBJ2-1
CDR3 protein: CASSLEGGGRAYNEQFF
CDR3 DNA: TGCGCCAGCAGCTTGGAAGGTGGCGGGAGGGCCTACAATGAGCAGTTCTTC

D gene: -
clone size: -
V gene: TRBV14
J gene: TRBJ2-5
CDR3 protein: CASSHLDRGETQYF
CDR3 DNA: TGTGCCAGCAGCCACTTAGACAGAGGAGAGACCCAGTACTTC

D gene: TRBD2
clone size: -
V gene: TRBV12-3/TRBV12-4
J gene: TRBJ2-4
CDR3 protein: CASSPTWTSGGREQYF
CDR3 DNA: TGTGCCAGCAGTCCGACATGGACTAGCGGGGGTCGTGAGCAGTACTTC

D gene: TRBD1
clone size: few
V gene: TRBV5-1
J gene: TRBJ1-1
CDR3 protein: CASSLGQGPRGTEAFF
CDR3 DNA: TGCGCCAGCAGCCTGGGACAGGGGCCTCGAGGCACTGAAGCTTTCTTT

D gene: TRBD2
clone size: -
V gene: TRBV20-1
J gene: TRBJ2-1
CDR3 protein: CSAPGLAGARSSYNEQFF
CDR3 DNA: TGCAGTGCTCCCGGACTAGCGGGGGCCCGGAGCTCCTACAATGAGCAGTTCTTC

D gene: -
clone size: -
V gene: TRBV6-6
J gene: TRBJ1-5
CDR3 protein: CASSYVNQPQHF
CDR3 DNA: TGTGCCAGCAGTTACGTTAATCAGCCCCAGCATTTT

D gene: -
clone size: -
V gene: TRBV29-1
J gene: TRBJ2-7
CDR3 protein: CSVETGRIFGYNEQYF
CDR3 DNA: TGCAGCGTTGAAACGGGACGGATTTTTGGCTACAATGAGCAGTACTTC

D gene: TRBD2
clone size: once
V gene: TRBV6-4
J gene: TRBJ2-3
CDR3 protein: CASSDWAGGPDTQYF
CDR3 DNA: TGTGCCAGCAGTGACTGGGCGGGGGGGCCGGATACGCAGTATTTT

D gene: -
clone size: many
V gene: TRBV20-1
J gene: TRBJ2-3
CDR3 protein: CSARDPPWGDTQYF
CDR3 DNA: TGCAGTGCTAGAGATCCTCCTTGGGGAGATACGCAGTATTTT

D gene: -
clone size: few
V gene: TRBV20-1
J gene: TRBJ2-2
CDR3 protein: CSATTFGTTLSDTGELFF
CDR3 DNA: TGCAGTGCTACTACTTTCGGGACGACCCTTTCGGACACCGGGGAGCTGTTTTTT

D gene: -
clone size: -
V gene: TRBV5-1
J gene: TRBJ2-1
CDR3 protein: CASSLSRLEQFF
CDR3 DNA: TGCGCCAGCAGCCTATCTAGACTCGAGCAGTTCTTC

D gene: -
clone size: -
V gene: TRBV6-2/TRBV6-3
J gene: TRBJ2-4
CDR3 protein: CASSYSRGAGENIQYF
CDR3 DNA: TGTGCCAGCAGTTACTCCCGGGGGGCCGGCGAAAACATTCAGTACTTC

D gene: -
clone size: -
V gene: TRBV21-1
J gene: TRBJ2-7
CDR3 protein: CASSTKPGQYF
CDR3 DNA: TGTGCCAGCAGCACAAAACCGGGACAGTACTTC

D gene: TRBD1
clone size: -
V gene: TRBV4-2
J gene: TRBJ2-1
CDR3 protein: CASSQDRDRVGNEQFF
CDR3 DNA: TGTGCCAGCAGCCAAGATCGGGACAGGGTAGGCAATGAGCAGTTCTTC

D gene: -
clone size: -
V gene: TRBV24-1
J gene: TRBJ2-7
CDR3 protein: CATGDFSPGLAVDYNEQYF
CDR3 DNA: TGTGCCACCGGTGATTTTAGCCCCGGGCTAGCAGTAGACTACAATGAGCAGTACTTC

D gene: -
clone size: -
V gene: TRBV10-3
J gene: TRBJ2-7
CDR3 protein: CAIGQGRTSDGYEQYF
CDR3 DNA: TGTGCCATCGGACAGGGGCGGACTAGCGACGGATACGAGCAGTACTTC

D gene: -
clone size: few
V gene: TRBV7-2
J gene: TRBJ1-4
CDR3 protein: CASSPNIRAYEKLFF
CDR3 DNA: TGTGCCAGCAGCCCAAATATCAGGGCGTATGAAAAACTGTTTTTT

D gene: -
clone size: many
V gene: TRBV2
J gene: TRBJ1-2
CDR3 protein: CASSHPYGYTF
CDR3 DNA: TGTGCCAGCAGCCACCCCTATGGCTACACCTTC

D gene: TRBD2
clone size: -
V gene: TRBV4-1
J gene: TRBJ2-7
CDR3 protein: CASSQDRRGGPYNEQYF
CDR3 DNA: TGCGCCAGCAGCCAAGATAGGCGGGGGGGCCCCTACAATGAGCAGTACTTC

D gene: -
clone size: -
V gene: TRBV20-1
J gene: TRBJ2-7
CDR3 protein: CSARDPGVEQYF
CDR3 DNA: TGCAGTGCTAGAGATCCAGGGGTCGAGCAGTACTTC

D gene: TRBD1
clone size: -
V gene: TRBV6-5
J gene: TRBJ2-7
CDR3 protein: CAGFTGQGPYEQYF
CDR3 DNA: TGTGCCGGCTTCACGGGACAGGGACCCTACGAGCAGTACTTC

D gene: -
clone size: few
V gene: TRBV27
J gene: TRBJ2-3
CDR3 protein: CASSWRPGGADTQYF
CDR3 DNA: TGTGCCAGCAGTTGGAGACCCGGGGGCGCAGATACGCAGTATTTT

D gene: TRBD2
clone size: many
V gene: TRBV3-1
J gene: TRBJ2-1
CDR3 protein: CASSQDRGGYNEQFF
CDR3 DNA: TGTGCCAGCAGCCAAGATCGGGGGGGCTACAATGAGCAGTTCTTC

D gene: TRBD2
clone size: -
V gene: TRBV10-2
J gene: TRBJ2-3
CDR3 protein: CASSEVGRGGSDTQYF
CDR3 DNA: TGCGCCAGCAGTGAGGTTGGGCGGGGGGGCTCAGATACGCAGTATTTT

D gene: TRBD1
clone size: -
V gene: TRBV24-1
J gene: TRBJ2-2
CDR3 protein: CATSDLGNGKGADTGELFF
CDR3 DNA: TGTGCCACCAGTGATTTAGGGAACGGCAAGGGGGCGGACACCGGGGAGCTGTTTTTT

D gene: -
clone size: few
V gene: TRBV4-2
J gene: TRBJ1-4
CDR3 protein: CASSQDRRPDEKLFF
CDR3 DNA: TGTGCCAGCAGCCAAGATCGACGGCCGGATGAAAAACTGTTTTTT

D gene: -
clone size: -
V gene: TRBV12-3/TRBV12-4
J gene: TRBJ2-1
CDR3 protein: CASSLFRGETQFF
CDR3 DNA: TGTGCCAGCAGTTTATTCAGGGGTGAGACCCAGTTCTTC

D gene: -
clone size: -
V gene: TRBV20-1
J gene: TRBJ1-4
CDR3 protein: CSAADRRTNEKLFF
CDR3 DNA: TGCAGTGCCGCCGACAGGAGGACTAATGAAAAACTGTTTTTT